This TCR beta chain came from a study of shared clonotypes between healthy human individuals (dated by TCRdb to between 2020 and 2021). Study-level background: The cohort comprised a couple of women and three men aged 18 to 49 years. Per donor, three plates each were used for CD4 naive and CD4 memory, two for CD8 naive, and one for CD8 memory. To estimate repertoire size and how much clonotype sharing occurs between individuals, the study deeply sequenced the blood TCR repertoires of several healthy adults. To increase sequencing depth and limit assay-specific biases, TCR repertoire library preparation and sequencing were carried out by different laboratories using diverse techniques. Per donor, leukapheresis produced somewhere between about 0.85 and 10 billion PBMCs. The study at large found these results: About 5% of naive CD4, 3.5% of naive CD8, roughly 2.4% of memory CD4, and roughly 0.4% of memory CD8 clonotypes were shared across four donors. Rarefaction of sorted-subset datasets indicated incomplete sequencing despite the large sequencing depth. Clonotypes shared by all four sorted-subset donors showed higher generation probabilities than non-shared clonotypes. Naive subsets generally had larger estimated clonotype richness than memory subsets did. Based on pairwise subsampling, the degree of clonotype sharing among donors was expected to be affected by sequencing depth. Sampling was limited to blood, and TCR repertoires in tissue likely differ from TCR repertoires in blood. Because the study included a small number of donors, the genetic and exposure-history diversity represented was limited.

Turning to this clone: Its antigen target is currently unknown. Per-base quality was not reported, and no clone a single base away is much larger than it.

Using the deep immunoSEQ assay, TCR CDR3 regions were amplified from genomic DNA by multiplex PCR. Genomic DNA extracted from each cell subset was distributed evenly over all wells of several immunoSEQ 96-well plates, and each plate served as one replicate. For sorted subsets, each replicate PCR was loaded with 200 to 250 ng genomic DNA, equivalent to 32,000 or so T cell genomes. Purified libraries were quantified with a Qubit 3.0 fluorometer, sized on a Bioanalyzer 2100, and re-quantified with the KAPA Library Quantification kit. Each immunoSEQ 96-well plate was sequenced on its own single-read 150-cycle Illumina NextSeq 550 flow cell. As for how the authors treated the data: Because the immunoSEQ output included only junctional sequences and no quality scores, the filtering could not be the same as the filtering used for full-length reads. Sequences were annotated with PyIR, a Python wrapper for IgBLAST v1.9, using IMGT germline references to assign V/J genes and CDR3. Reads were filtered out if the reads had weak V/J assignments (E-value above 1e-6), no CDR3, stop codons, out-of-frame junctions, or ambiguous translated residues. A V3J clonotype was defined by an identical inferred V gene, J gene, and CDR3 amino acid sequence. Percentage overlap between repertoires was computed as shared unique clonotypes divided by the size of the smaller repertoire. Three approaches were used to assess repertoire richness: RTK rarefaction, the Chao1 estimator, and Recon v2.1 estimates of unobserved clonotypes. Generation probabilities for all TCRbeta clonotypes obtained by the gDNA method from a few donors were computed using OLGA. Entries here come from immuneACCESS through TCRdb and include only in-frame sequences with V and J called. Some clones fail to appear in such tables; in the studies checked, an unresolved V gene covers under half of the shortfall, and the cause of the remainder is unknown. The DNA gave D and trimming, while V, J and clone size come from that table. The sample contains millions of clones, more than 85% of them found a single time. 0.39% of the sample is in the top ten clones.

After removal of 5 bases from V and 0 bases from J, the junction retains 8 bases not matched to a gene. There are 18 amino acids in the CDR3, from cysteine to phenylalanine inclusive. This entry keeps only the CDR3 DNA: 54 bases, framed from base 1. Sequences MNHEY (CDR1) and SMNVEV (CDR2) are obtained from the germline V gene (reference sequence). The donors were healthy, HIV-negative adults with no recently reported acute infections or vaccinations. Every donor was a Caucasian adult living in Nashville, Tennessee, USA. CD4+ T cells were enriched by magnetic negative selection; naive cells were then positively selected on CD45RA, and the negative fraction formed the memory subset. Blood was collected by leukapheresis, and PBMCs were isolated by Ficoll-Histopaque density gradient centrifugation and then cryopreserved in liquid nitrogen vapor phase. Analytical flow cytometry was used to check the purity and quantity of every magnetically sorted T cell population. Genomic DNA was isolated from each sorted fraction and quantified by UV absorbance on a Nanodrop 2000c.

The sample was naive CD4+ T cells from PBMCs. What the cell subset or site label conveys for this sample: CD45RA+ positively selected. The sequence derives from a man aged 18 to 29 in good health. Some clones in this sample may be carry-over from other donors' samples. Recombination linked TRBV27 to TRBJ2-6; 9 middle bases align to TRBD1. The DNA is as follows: TGTGCCAGCAGTCGACGGGACAGGGTCAACTCTGGGGCCAACGTCCTGACTTTC. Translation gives CASSRRDRVNSGANVLTF.